The clone carrying this T cell receptor beta chain has a handful of counts. Its antigen is as yet unknown. This specimen comes from a study of Graves' ophthalmopathy and Graves' hyperthyroidism. Study observations and caveats: Most expanded clonotypes from thyroid (those above 0.001 frequency) were also found in blood.

Scientists amplified the TCR beta CDR3 regions from RNA transcripts. An opening RT-PCR round employed HTBI primers and preceded a second-round multiplex PCR. One entry per CDR3 protein, called by TCRdb with MiXCR from the multiplex PCR reads. The sample shows 500,000 to 700,000 distinct CDR3 sequences, 22% of them seen only once. The V end was cut by 2 bases, the J end by 11 bases, with 18 bases between. There are 14 residues in the CDR3. Germline V gene data show CDR1 as SEHNR and CDR2 as FQNEAQ (reference sequence). This sequence joins TRBV7-9 and TRBJ1-2; D uncertain. The sequence was obtained from a woman aged 18 to 35 with stable Graves' hyperthyroidism. Some clones in this sample may be carry-over from other donors' samples. The sample taken for sequencing was peripheral blood. CDR3 in amino acids: CASSLLVQTSVYTF. The CDR3 bases are TGTGCCAGCAGCTTACTGGTTCAGACTTCTGTGTACACCTTC.